This TCR beta chain was sequenced during a study of cytomegalovirus exposure and HLA in healthy donors. Study-wide findings and caveats: In a later analysis, approximately 15,000 TCR beta sequences were associated with HLA alleles at 0.05 false discovery rate. Previously analyzed data showed that most TCR beta V segments were productive at a frequency of about 90% or about 30%. A later analysis, which compared TCR beta chains of equal frequency, found the HLA-associated ones more clonally expanded.

PCR primers comprised 60 Vbeta and 13 Jbeta primers. Method: immunoSEQ multiplex PCR; TCRdb's copy keeps in-frame clones and lacks some. The profile shows roughly 120,000 clones, around 10% of them singletons. Everyone who donated was a healthy bone marrow donor. This clone was counted a few times. Its target is unknown. Sequencing used PBMCs. This TCR came from a man aged 30-40 years in good health and CMV-seronegative.

The CDR3 DNA sequence: TGCGCCAGCAGCTGGGACAGGACTTCGGGAAACACCATATATTTT. Translation gives CASSWDRTSGNTIYF. The chain carries TRBV5-1 and TRBJ1-3, with 8 bases lining up with TRBD1. Germline CDR1 is SGHRS and CDR2 is YFSETQ. The CDR3 sequence is 15 residues long. V gave up 3 bases and J gave up 4 bases; unmatched junction bases: 6.